The 28 T cell receptor beta chains listed next were all sequenced from one sample in a study of shared clonotypes between healthy human individuals. The protocol was immunoSEQ multiplex PCR, while the TCRdb copy is restricted to in-frame clones and leaves out a portion. The repertoire holds roughly 2.2 million clones, with approximately 93% as singletons. The sequencing input was naive CD4+ T cells from PBMCs. Described subset: CD45RA+ positively selected. Source of these receptors: a man younger than 30 in good health. Some clones in this sample may be carry-over from other donors' samples.

The chain recombines TRBV28 with TRBJ1-2; D might be TRBD1 (6 bases). The CDR3 runs 13 residues. Germline CDR1 reads MDHEN; CDR2 reads SYDVKM. V shed 6 bases and J shed 4 bases, with 12 bases lying between them. The CDR3 reads CASSPDRVYGYTF. The CDR3 bases are TGTGCCAGCAGCCCGGACAGAGTCTATGGCTACACCTTC.

The CDR3 DNA reads as TGTGCCAGCAACCAGCGGCGCACAGATACGCAGTATTTT. Residues: CASNQRRTDTQYF. The chain links TRBV25-1 to TRBJ2-3, with D possibly TRBD2 on 5 matching bases. CDR3 size: 13 residues. The germline V gene has CDR1 MGHDK and CDR2 SYGVNS. V was cut by 7 bases and J by 1 base, with 9 bases left in between. The full variable domain, rest sourced from reference TRBV25-1 and TRBJ2-3, is EADIYQTPRYLVIGTGKKITLECSQTMGHDKMYWYQQDPGMELHLIHYSYGVNSTEKGDLSSESTVSRIRTEHFPLTLESARPSHTSQYLCASNQRRTDTQYFGPGTRLTVL.

Comments on this clone: Other nucleotide sequences from this sample produce the same CDR3. The rearrangement uses TRBV11-2 and TRBJ1-2; TRBD1 might be the D (6 bases). Germline V gives CDR1 SGHAT, CDR2 FQNNGV. The ends were cut back, 4 bases at V and 5 bases at J, with 8 bases in the middle. This CDR3 has 12 residues. Written as DNA, the CDR3 is TGTGCCAGCAGCTCACAGGGATATGGCTACACCTTC. Amino acids: CASSSQGYGYTF.

The chain combines TRBV28 with TRBJ1-5, with D possibly being TRBD1 (6 bases). Germline values: CDR1 MDHEN, CDR2 SYDVKM. Deletions cut 4 bases from V and 2 bases from J, with 15 bases between. This CDR3 contains 16 residues. CDR3 sequence reads: CASSSPGQWGNQPQHF. Written as DNA, the CDR3 is TGTGCCAGCAGTTCGCCGGGACAATGGGGCAATCAGCCCCAGCATTTT. Full variable domain (outside the CDR3, taken from reference TRBV28 and TRBJ1-5): DVKVTQSSRYLVKRTGEKVFLECVQDMDHENMFWYRQDPGLGLRLIYFSYDVKMKEKGDIPEGYSVSREKKERFSLILESASTNQTSMYLCASSSPGQWGNQPQHFGDGTRLSIL.

This chain uses TRBV5-1 with TRBJ2-5; D is unresolved. CDR1 and CDR2 from the germline V gene are SGHRS and YFSETQ. This CDR3 spans 12 amino acids. The germline V and J ends were trimmed by 5 bases and 5 bases, with 10 bases remaining between them. CDR3 nucleotide sequence: TGCGCCAGCAGTTTTGGGTGGGAGACCCAGTACTTC. Translating it yields CASSFGWETQYF.

The chain carries TRBV7-2 and TRBJ2-7; D is possibly TRBD2 (6 bases). Deletions cut 2 bases from V and 5 bases from J, with 13 bases between. Germline-derived CDR1 and CDR2 are SGHTA and FQGNSA. The CDR3 is 14 residues long. The CDR3: CASSLQASVDEQYF. CDR3 bases: TGTGCCAGCAGCTTACAGGCTAGCGTCGACGAGCAGTACTTC.

The J gene is TRBJ2-1, the V gene TRBV7-9; weak D call: TRBD2 (5 bases). CDR1 and CDR2 (germline): SEHNR, FQNEAQ (reference sequence). The CDR3 loop spans 12 amino acids. V lost 2 bases and J 9 bases, leaving 8 bases between the germline ends. CDR3 in amino acids: CASSLSRGEQFF. CDR3 DNA: TGTGCCAGCAGCTTATCTCGGGGTGAGCAGTTCTTC. Full variable domain (outside the CDR3, taken from reference TRBV7-9 and TRBJ2-1): DTGVSQNPRHKITKRGQNVTFRCDPISEHNRLYWYRQTLGQGPEFLTYFQNEAQLEKSRLLSDRFSAERPKGSFSTLEIQRTEQGDSAMYLCASSLSRGEQFFGPGTRLTVL.

The chain links TRBV5-1 to TRBJ1-5; TRBD1 matches 8 bases. Per the germline V gene, CDR1 is SGHRS and CDR2 is YFSETQ. The V and J ends lost 4 bases and 2 bases, in that order; junction bases with no gene match: 8. This CDR3 contains 16 residues. In nucleotides, the CDR3 is TGCGCCAGCAGCCAGGGGCCGACAGGGGGCAATCAGCCCCAGCATTTT. It specifies CASSQGPTGGNQPQHF. Full variable domain (missing parts from reference TRBV5-1 and TRBJ1-5): KAGVTQTPRYLIKTRGQQVTLSCSPISGHRSVSWYQQTPGQGLQFLFEYFSETQRNKGNFPGRFSGRQFSNSRSEMNVSTLELGDSALYLCASSQGPTGGNQPQHFGDGTRLSIL.

The chain combines TRBV5-1 with TRBJ2-5; D is undetermined. V was trimmed by 5 bases and J by 5 bases, leaving 10 bases between them. This CDR3 has 12 residues. The germline V gene encodes CDR1 SGHRS and CDR2 YFSETQ. The CDR3 spells CASSFLLETQYF. CDR3 sequence (DNA): TGCGCCAGCAGTTTTCTTTTGGAGACCCAGTACTTC.

Note on this clone: Additional DNA sequences in this sample encode the identical CDR3. The CDR3 region is CSARDRGEAFF. In nucleotides, the CDR3 is TGCAGTGCTAGAGACCGGGGTGAAGCTTTCTTT. The chain links TRBV20-1 to TRBJ1-1, with no clear D. Per germline, CDR1 DFQATT and CDR2 SNEGSKA (reference sequence). V was trimmed by 0 bases and J by 7 bases, leaving 6 bases between them. This CDR3 is built from 11 residues.

The rearrangement links TRBV7-9 to TRBJ1-2, with 11 bases fitting TRBD1. There are 17 residues in the CDR3. J gave up 2 bases and V 5 bases, and 10 bases lay outside the gene matches. CDR1 is SEHNR and CDR2 is FQNEAQ in the germline V gene (reference sequence). CDR3 region: CASSDAGQGVWNYGYTF. DNA for the CDR3: TGTGCCAGCAGCGACGCGGGACAGGGGGTTTGGAACTATGGCTACACCTTC. Full variable domain (rest looked up from reference TRBV7-9 and TRBJ1-2): DTGVSQNPRHKITKRGQNVTFRCDPISEHNRLYWYRQTLGQGPEFLTYFQNEAQLEKSRLLSDRFSAERPKGSFSTLEIQRTEQGDSAMYLCASSDAGQGVWNYGYTFGSGTRLTVV.

This chain connects TRBV5-3 to TRBJ2-5, with 12 bases identical to TRBD1. TRBV5-3 falls under the ORF class, with uncertain function. V was pared by 2 bases and J by 4 bases, with 9 bases of the junction left unmatched. The CDR3 consists of 17 residues. CDR3 sequence reads: CARSFMNRDRGRETQYF. The CDR3 DNA reads as TGTGCCAGAAGCTTCATGAACCGGGACAGGGGGCGAGAGACCCAGTACTTC.

CDR3 nucleotide sequence: TGTGCCAGCAGCCTCGGGACAGGGGGCGCGGGGCAGTTCTTC. As protein: CASSLGTGGAGQFF. The chain joins TRBV7-3 to TRBJ2-1; TRBD1 matches at 12 bases. CDR1 and CDR2 (germline): SGHTA, FQGTGA. The junction had 8 bases not matched to a gene; V was cut back by 5 bases and J by 12 bases. The CDR3 runs to 14 residues.

This chain links TRBV9 with TRBJ2-1, with a possible D match to TRBD2 (6 bases). Germline CDR1 is SGDLS and CDR2 is YYNGEE. The CDR3 totals 12 residues. V shed 1 base and J shed 10 bases, with 9 bases lying between them. The CDR3 nucleotides are TGTGCCAGCAGCGTACGCGGACTAGAGCAGTTCTTC. Translation gives CASSVRGLEQFF.

The genes are TRBV10-3 and TRBJ1-1; no clear D gene. The length of the CDR3 is 12 residues. Trimming took off 4 bases at V and 1 base at J, with 4 bases between the two ends. CDR1 ENHRY and CDR2 SYGVKD come from the germline V gene. The CDR3 protein is CAISGSNTEAFF. As DNA, the CDR3 is TGTGCCATCAGTGGATCGAACACTGAAGCTTTCTTT.

V gene TRBV4-1 combines with J gene TRBJ1-5; unclear D gene. Germline V CDR1 and CDR2: MGHRA, YSYEKL. With 2 bases removed from V and 2 bases from J, the gap between germline ends came to 19 bases. This CDR3 comprises 18 residues. The CDR3 protein is CASSQSLTPWKGNQPQHF. CDR3 coding DNA: TGCGCCAGCAGCCAAAGTCTGACTCCGTGGAAGGGCAATCAGCCCCAGCATTTT.

The chain has TRBV7-2 and TRBJ2-1; maybe TRBD2 (5 bases). CDR3 length equals 16 residues. CDR1 is SGHTA, CDR2 FQGNSA, per germline. The ends were cut back, 5 bases at V and 2 bases at J, with 16 bases in the middle. The CDR3 coding sequence is TGTGCCAGCAGCCTCCTTCCCCCGGGGACCTACAATGAGCAGTTCTTC. This codes for CASSLLPPGTYNEQFF.

The chain links TRBV2 to TRBJ2-5; perhaps TRBD2 as D (5 bases). Trimming removed 4 bases from V and 5 bases from J, with 11 bases in between. This CDR3 spans 13 amino acids. CDR1 is SNHLY, CDR2 FYNNEI, per germline. The DNA for the CDR3 is TGTGCCAGCAGTGCCGGACTGTTCGAGACCCAGTACTTC. It is translated as CASSAGLFETQYF.

This chain uses TRBV7-3 with TRBJ2-1, with D possibly TRBD2 on 6 matching bases. Germline V gene data show CDR1 as SGHTA and CDR2 as FQGTGA. The V and J ends lost 3 bases and 0 bases respectively, with 12 bases between them. The CDR3 extends over 16 amino acids. The DNA of the CDR3 is TGTGCCAGCAGCTTCAGCGGGCGGAGCTCCTACAATGAGCAGTTCTTC. Its protein is CASSFSGRSSYNEQFF.

The rearrangement uses TRBV7-2 and TRBJ2-2; D possibly uses TRBD1 or TRBD2 (5 bases each). Germline V gene data show CDR1 as SGHTA and CDR2 as FQGNSA. Trimming removed 6 bases at V and 6 bases at J, with 17 bases between. The CDR3 has 15 residues. The CDR3 DNA reads TGTGCCAGCAGTCCATCCGGGGCACGGGCCGGGGAGCTGTTTTTT. This translates into CASSPSGARAGELFF.

This clone is a singleton in its sample. V and J are TRBV28 and TRBJ1-5; 8 bases align to TRBD1. The germline V gene encodes CDR1 MDHEN and CDR2 SYDVKM. The CDR3 has 16 residues. V shed 5 bases and J 0 bases; nucleotides not matched to a gene: 6. The CDR3 region has the DNA TGTGCCAGCAGTAAGACAGGGGTGGGTAGCAATCAGCCCCAGCATTTT. Amino acid sequence: CASSKTGVGSNQPQHF.

The chain is built from TRBV5-1 and TRBJ2-3; perhaps D is TRBD1 or TRBD2 (5 bases each). Trimming cost V 1 base and J 2 bases, with 17 bases left between them. The CDR3 consists of 17 residues. Germline-derived CDR1 and CDR2 are SGHRS and YFSETQ. Here the CDR3 DNA reads TGCGCCAGCAGCTTGATCCCGGGGCGCACCCTCACAGATACGCAGTATTTT. Its translation is CASSLIPGRTLTDTQYF.

The chain has TRBV7-2 and TRBJ2-1; D possibly uses TRBD1 or TRBD2 (5 bases each). The CDR3 is 15 amino acids. Trimming took off 6 bases at V and 10 bases at J, with 22 bases between the two ends. The V gene's germline CDR1 is SGHTA and CDR2 FQGNSA. DNA for the CDR3: TGTGCCAGCAGAATAGAACCTAGTTACGGGGCCGAGCAGTTCTTC. Encoded protein: CASRIEPSYGAEQFF.

The CDR3 nucleotides read TGCAGCGTTGAGTTGAAAGGGGTATCGGCCCCTGGCTACACCTTC. It translates to CSVELKGVSAPGYTF. V gene TRBV29-1 combines with J gene TRBJ1-2; D possibly corresponds to TRBD1 (5 bases). Germline V gene data show CDR1 as SQVTM and CDR2 as ANQGSEA. The CDR3 covers 15 residues. V gave up 3 bases and J gave up 7 bases, with 21 bases separating them.

The chain couples TRBV2 to TRBJ2-7; D possibly corresponds to TRBD1 (5 bases). The CDR3 consists of 15 residues. CDR1 is SNHLY, CDR2 FYNNEI, per germline. Trimming removed 6 bases from V and 0 bases from J, with 15 bases in between. The CDR3 spells CASRAGPSGSYEQYF. The DNA of the CDR3 is TGTGCCAGCAGAGCAGGGCCCTCCGGCTCCTACGAGCAGTACTTC.

The chain employs TRBV11-2 and TRBJ2-3; 8 bases are shared with TRBD2. CDR1 and CDR2 (germline): SGHAT, FQNNGV. V lost 5 bases and J lost 0; bases outside the gene matches: 4. The CDR3 is 15 amino acids. The CDR3 DNA is TGTGCCAGCAGCCAGCGGGGGACTAGCACAGATACGCAGTATTTT. Amino acid sequence: CASSQRGTSTDTQYF.

The chain employs TRBV7-9 and TRBJ2-1, with 7 bases aligning to TRBD2. The V and J ends lost 5 bases and 0 bases, in that order; junction bases with no gene match: 10. This CDR3 spans 17 amino acids. Germline V gene lookup returns CDR1 SEHNR and CDR2 FQNEAQ (reference sequence). CDR3: CASSLKKAGSSYNEQFF. CDR3 nucleotide sequence: TGTGCCAGCAGCCTAAAGAAAGCGGGGAGCTCCTACAATGAGCAGTTCTTC.

The chain links TRBV7-6 to TRBJ2-3; 9 bases fit TRBD2. Germline CDR1 is SGHVS and CDR2 is FNYEAQ. The CDR3 totals 12 residues. The junction had 2 bases not matched to a gene; V was cut back by 7 bases and J by 6 bases. CDR3 DNA sequence: TGTGCCAGCACCGCGGGGGGGGATACGCAGTATTTT. The encoded protein is CASTAGGDTQYF.